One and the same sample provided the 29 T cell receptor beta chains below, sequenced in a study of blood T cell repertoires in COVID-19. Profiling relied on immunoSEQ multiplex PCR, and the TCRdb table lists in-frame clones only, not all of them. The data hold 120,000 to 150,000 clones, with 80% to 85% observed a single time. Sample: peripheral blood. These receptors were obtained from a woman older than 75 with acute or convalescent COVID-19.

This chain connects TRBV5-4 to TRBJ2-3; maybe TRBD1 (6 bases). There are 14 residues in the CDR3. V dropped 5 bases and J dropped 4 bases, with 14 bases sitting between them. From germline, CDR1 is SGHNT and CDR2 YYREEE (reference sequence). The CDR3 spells CASREEQGADTQYF. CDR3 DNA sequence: TGTGCCAGCAGGGAAGAACAGGGCGCAGATACGCAGTATTTT.

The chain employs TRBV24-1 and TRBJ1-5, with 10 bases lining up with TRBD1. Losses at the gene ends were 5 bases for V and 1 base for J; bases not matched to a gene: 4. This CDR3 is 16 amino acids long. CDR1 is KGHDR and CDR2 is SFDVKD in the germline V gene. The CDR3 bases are TGTGCCACCAGTGCCCCGGGACAGGGGAGCAATCAGCCCCAGCATTTT. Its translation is CATSAPGQGSNQPQHF.

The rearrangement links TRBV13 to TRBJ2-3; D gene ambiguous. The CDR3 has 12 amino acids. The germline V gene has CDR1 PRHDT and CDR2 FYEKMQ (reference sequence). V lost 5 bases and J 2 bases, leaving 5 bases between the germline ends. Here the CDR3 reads CASSVLTDTQYF. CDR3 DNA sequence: TGTGCCAGCAGCGTCCTCACAGATACGCAGTATTTT.

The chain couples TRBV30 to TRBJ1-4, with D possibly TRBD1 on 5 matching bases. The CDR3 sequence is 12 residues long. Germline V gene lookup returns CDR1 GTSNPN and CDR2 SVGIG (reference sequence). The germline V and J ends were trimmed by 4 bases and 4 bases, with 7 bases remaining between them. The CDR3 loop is CAWTGFNEKLFF. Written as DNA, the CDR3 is TGTGCCTGGACAGGGTTTAATGAAAAACTGTTTTTT.

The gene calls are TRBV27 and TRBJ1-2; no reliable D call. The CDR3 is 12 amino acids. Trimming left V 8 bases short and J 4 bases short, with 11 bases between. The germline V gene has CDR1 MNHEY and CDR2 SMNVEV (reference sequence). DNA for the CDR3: TGTGCCAGCTTACATCATATCTATGGCTACACCTTC. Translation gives CASLHHIYGYTF.

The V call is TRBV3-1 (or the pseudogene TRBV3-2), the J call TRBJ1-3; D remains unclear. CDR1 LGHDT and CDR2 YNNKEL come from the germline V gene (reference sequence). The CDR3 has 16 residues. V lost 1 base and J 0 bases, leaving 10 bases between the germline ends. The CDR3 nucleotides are TGTGCCAGCAGCCAAGTCTATGCCCTCTCTGGAAACACCATATATTTT. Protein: CASSQVYALSGNTIYF.

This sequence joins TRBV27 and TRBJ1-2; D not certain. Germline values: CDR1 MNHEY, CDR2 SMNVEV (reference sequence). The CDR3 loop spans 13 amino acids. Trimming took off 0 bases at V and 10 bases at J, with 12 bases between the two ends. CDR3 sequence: CASSLSLQATYTF. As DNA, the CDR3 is TGTGCCAGCAGTTTATCTCTCCAGGCTACCTACACCTTC.

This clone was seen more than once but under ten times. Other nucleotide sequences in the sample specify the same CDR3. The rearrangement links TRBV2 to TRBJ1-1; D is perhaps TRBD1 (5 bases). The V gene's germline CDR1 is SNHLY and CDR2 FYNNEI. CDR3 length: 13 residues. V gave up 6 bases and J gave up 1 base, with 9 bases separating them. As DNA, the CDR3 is TGTGCCAGCAGCGTAACAGGGAACACTGAAGCTTTCTTT. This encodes CASSVTGNTEAFF.

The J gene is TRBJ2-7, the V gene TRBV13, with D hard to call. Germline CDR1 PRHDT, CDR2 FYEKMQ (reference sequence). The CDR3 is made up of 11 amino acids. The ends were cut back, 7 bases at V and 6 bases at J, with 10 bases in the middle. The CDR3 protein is CASTRNGEQYF. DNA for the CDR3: TGTGCCAGCACGCGAAACGGCGAGCAGTACTTC.

In nucleotides, the CDR3 is TGCGCCAGCAGCTTAGGTCGGGGGGCTGTCCCCTACGAGCAGTACTTC. Protein product: CASSLGRGAVPYEQYF. This chain links TRBV5-1 with TRBJ2-7, with D perhaps TRBD2 (7 bases). With 2 bases removed from V and 2 bases from J, the gap between germline ends came to 17 bases. The CDR3 extends over 16 amino acids. Germline V lookup: CDR1 SGHRS, CDR2 YFSETQ.

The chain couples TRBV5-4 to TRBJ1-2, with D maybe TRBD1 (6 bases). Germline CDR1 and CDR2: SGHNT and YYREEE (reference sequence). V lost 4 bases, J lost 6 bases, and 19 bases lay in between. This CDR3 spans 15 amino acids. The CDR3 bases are TGTGCCAGCAGCCCTAAAGAGTCAGGGGTGAATGGCTACACCTTC. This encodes CASSPKESGVNGYTF.

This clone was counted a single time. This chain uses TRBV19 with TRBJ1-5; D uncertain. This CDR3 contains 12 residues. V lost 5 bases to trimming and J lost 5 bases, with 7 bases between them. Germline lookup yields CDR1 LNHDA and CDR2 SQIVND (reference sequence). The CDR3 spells CASSDGHQPQHF. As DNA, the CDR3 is TGTGCCAGTAGTGATGGGCATCAGCCCCAGCATTTT.

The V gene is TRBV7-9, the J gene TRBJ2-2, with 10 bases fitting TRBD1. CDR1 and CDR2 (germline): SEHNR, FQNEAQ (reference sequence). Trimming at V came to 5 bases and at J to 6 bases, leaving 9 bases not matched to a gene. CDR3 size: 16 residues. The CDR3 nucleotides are TGTGCCAGCAGCCCGGGGGACAGGGGCCTACCCGGGGAGCTGTTTTTT. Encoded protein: CASSPGDRGLPGELFF.

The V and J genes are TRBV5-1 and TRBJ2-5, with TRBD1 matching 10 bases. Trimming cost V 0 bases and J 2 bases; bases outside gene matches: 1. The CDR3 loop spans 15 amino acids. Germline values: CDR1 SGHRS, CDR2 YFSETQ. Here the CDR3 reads CASSLEGQGQETQYF. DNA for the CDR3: TGCGCCAGCAGCTTGGAGGGACAGGGGCAAGAGACCCAGTACTTC.

The CDR3 loop reads CASSVVQAEVVEKLFF. The DNA of the CDR3 is TGTGCCAGCAGCGTAGTTCAAGCTGAGGTAGTCGAAAAACTGTTTTTT. The V call is TRBV9, the J call TRBJ1-4; unclear D gene. V was clipped by 0 bases and J by 8 bases, with 17 bases between them. The CDR3 has 16 residues. Germline-derived CDR1 and CDR2 are SGDLS and YYNGEE.

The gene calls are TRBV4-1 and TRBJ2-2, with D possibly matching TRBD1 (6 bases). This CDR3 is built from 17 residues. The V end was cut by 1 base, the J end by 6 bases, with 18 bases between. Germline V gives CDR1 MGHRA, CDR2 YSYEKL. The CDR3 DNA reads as TGCGCCAGCAGCCAAGGGATCGCAGGGGTAATAGCCGGGGAGCTGTTTTTT. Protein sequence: CASSQGIAGVIAGELFF.

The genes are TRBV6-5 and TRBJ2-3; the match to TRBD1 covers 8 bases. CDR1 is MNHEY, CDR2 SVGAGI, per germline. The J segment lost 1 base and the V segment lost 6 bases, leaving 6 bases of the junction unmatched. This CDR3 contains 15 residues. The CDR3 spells CASSPDRAGTDTQYF. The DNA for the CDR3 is TGTGCCAGCAGCCCGGACAGGGCGGGCACAGATACGCAGTATTTT.

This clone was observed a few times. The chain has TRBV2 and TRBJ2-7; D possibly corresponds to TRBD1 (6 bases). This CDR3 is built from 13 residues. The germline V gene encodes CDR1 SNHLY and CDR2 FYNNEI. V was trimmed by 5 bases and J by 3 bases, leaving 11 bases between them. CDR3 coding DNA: TGTGCCAGCAGTCGATCACAGGGCTACGAGCAGTACTTC. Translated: CASSRSQGYEQYF.

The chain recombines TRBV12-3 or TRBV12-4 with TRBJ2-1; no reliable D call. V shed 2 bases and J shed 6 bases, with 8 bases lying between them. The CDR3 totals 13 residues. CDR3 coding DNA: TGTGCCAGCAGTTTATCCAGTGTCAATGAGCAGTTCTTC. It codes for CASSLSSVNEQFF.

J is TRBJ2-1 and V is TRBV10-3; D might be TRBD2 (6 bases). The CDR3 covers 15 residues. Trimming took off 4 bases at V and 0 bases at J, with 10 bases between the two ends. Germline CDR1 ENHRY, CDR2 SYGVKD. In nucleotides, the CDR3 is TGTGCCATCAGTGGGGGGGACCTCTCCTACAATGAGCAGTTCTTC. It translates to CAISGGDLSYNEQFF.

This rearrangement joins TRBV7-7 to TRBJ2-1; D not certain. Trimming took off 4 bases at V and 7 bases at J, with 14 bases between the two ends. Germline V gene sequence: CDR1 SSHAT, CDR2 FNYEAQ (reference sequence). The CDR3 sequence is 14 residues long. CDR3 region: CASSWSLAENEQFF. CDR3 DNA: TGTGCCAGCAGCTGGAGTCTGGCGGAAAATGAGCAGTTCTTC.

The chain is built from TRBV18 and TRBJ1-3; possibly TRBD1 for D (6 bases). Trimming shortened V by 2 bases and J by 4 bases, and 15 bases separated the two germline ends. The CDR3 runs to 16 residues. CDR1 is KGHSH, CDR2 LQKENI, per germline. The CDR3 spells CASSPRGPGTGNTIYF. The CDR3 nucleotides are TGTGCCAGCTCACCAAGAGGTCCCGGGACAGGAAACACCATATATTTT.

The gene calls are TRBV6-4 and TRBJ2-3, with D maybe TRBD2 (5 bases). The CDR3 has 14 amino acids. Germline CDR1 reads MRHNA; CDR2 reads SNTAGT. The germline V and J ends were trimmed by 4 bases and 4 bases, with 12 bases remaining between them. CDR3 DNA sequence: TGTGCCAGCAGTGTGCAAAGAGGGCCAGATACGCAGTATTTT. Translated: CASSVQRGPDTQYF.

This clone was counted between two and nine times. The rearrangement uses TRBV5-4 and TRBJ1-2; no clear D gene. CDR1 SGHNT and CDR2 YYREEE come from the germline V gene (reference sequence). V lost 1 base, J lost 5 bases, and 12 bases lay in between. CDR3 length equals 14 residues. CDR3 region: CASSLPGYGYGYTF. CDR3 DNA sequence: TGTGCCAGCAGCTTGCCGGGGTACGGGTATGGCTACACCTTC.

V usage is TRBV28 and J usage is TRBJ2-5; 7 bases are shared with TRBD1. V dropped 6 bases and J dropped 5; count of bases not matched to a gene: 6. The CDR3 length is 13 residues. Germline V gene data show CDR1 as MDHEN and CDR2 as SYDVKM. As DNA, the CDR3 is TGTGCCAGCAGCCCCAGGGGGAAGGAGACCCAGTACTTC. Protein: CASSPRGKETQYF.

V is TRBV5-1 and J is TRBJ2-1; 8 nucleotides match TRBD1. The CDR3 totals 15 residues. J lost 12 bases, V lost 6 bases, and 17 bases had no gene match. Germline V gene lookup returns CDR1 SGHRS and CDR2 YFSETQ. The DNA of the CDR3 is TGCGCCAGCACCCTTTCGGAGCAGGGGGCGTCGGGGCAGTTCTTC. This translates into CASTLSEQGASGQFF.

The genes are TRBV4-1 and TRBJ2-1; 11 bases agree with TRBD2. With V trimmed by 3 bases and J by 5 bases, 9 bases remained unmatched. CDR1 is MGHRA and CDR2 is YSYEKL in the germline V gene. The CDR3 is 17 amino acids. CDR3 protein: CASSQRTLAGGNNEQFF. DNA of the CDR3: TGCGCCAGCAGCCAGAGGACGCTAGCGGGGGGAAACAATGAGCAGTTCTTC.

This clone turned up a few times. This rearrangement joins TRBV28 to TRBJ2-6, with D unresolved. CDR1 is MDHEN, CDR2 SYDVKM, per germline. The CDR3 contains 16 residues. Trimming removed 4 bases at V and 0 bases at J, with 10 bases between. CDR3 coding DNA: TGTGCCAGCAGTTATGGCAAAATCTCTGGGGCCAACGTCCTGACTTTC. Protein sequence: CASSYGKISGANVLTF.

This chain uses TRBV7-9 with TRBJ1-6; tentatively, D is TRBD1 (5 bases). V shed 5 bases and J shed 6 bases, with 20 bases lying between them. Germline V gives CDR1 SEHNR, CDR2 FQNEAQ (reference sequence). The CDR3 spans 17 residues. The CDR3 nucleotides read TGTGCCAGCAGCCGCACGGGCGTTGGGGGGGGTAATTCACCCCTCCACTTT. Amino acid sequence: CASSRTGVGGGNSPLHF.